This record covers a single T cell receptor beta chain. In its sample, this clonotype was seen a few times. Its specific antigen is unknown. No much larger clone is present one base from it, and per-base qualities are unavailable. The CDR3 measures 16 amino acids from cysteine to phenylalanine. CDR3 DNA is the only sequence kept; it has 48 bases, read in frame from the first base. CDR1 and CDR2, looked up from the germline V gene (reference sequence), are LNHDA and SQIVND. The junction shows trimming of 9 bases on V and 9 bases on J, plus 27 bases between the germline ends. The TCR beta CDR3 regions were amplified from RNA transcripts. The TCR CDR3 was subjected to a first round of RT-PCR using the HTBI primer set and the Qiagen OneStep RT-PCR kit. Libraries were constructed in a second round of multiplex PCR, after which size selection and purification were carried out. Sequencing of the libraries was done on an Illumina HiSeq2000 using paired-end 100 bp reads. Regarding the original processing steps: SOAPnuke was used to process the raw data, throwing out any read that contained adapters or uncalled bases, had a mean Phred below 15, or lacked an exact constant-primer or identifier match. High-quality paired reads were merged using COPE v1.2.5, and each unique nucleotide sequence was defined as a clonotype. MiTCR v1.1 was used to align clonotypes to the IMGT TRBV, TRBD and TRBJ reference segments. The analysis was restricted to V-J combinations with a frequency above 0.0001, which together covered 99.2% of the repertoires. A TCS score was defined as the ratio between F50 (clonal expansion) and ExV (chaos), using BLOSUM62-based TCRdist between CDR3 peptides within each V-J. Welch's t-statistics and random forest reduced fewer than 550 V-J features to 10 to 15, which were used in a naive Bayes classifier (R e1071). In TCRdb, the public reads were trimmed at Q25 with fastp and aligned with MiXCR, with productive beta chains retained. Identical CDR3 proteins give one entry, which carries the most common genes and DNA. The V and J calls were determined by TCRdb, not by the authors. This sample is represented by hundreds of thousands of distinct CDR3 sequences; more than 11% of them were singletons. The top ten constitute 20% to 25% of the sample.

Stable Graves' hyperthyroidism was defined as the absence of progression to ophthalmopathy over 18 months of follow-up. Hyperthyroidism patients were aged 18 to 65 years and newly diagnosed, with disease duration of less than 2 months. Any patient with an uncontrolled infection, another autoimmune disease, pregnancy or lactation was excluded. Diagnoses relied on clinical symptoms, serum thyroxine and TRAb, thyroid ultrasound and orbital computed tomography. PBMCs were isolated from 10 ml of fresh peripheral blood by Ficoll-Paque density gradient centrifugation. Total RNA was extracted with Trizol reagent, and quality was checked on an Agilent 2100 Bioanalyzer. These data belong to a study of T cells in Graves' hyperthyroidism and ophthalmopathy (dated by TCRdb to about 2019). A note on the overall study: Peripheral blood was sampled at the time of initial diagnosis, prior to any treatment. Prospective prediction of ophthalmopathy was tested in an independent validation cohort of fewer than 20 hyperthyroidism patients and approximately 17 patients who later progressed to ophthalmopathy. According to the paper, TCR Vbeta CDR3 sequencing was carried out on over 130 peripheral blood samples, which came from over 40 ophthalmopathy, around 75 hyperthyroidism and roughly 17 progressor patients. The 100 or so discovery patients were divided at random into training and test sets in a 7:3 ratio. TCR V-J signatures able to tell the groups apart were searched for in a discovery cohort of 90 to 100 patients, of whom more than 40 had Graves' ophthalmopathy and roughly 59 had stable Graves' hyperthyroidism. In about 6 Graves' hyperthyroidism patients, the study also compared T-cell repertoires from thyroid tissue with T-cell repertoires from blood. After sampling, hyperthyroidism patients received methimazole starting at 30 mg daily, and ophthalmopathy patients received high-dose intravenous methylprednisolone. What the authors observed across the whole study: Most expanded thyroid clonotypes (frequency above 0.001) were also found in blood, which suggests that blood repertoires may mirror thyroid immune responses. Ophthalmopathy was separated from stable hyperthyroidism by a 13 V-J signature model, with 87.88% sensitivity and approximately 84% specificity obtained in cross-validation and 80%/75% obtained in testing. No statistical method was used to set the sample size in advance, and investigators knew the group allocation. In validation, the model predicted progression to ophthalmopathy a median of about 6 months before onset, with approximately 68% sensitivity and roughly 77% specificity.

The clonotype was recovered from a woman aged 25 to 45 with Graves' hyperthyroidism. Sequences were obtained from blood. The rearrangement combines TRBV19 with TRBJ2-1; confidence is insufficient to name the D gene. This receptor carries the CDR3 CASSPGGYGDPSEQFF. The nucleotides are TGTGCCAGCAGCCCGGGTGGGTACGGAGATCCCAGTGAGCAGTTCTTC. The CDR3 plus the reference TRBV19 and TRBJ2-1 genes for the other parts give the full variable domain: DGGITQSPKYLFRKEGQNVTLSCEQNLNHDAMYWYRQDPGQGLRLIYYSQIVNDFQKGDIAEGYSVSREKKESFPLTVTSAQKNPTAFYLCASSPGGYGDPSEQFFGPGTRLTVL.